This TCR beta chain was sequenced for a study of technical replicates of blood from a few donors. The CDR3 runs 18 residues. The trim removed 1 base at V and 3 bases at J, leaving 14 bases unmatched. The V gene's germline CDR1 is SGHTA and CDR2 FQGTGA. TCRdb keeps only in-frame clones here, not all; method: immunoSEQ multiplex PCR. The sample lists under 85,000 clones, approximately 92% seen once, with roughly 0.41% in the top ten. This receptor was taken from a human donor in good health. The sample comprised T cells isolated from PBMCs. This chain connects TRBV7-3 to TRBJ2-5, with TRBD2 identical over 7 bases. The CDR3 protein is CASSLREGRAKRKETQYF. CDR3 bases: TGTGCCAGCAGCTTAAGGGAGGGCAGGGCCAAGAGGAAAGAGACCCAGTACTTC.